This is a list of T cell receptor beta chains from one sample in a study of cytomegalovirus exposure and HLA in healthy donors. TCRdb's table, derived via immunoSEQ multiplex PCR, lists solely in-frame clones and lacks some. Among 150,000 to 200,000 clones listed, nearly 80% were seen once. Material for sequencing was PBMCs. The receptors were sampled from a man in his late teens or twenties in good health and CMV-seropositive. Each CDR3 is given with its conserved first and last residue. Each record gives: CDR3 length, clone size, D gene, V gene, J gene, CDR3 protein, CDR3 DNA. The D gene is left open where the match is weak. Size values are once, few and many counts, or a class for expanded clones, and some rows have none.

>15|NA|NA|TRBV5-1|TRBJ2-5
CASSPLSSGWETQYF
TGCGCCAGCAGCCCACTGAGTTCGGGGTGGGAGACCCAGTACTTC
>19|few|TRBD2|TRBV9|TRBJ2-7
CASSVAGSGRGPGHYEQYF
TGTGCCAGCAGCGTAGCTGGCAGCGGGAGGGGCCCGGGCCATTACGAGCAGTACTTC
>13|NA|NA|TRBV19|TRBJ1-1
CASSFTGDTEAFF
TGTGCCAGTAGTTTTACGGGGGACACTGAAGCTTTCTTT
>17|NA|TRBD2|TRBV15|TRBJ2-3
CATSRDRAGKTTDTQYF
TGTGCCACCAGCAGAGATCGAGCGGGAAAAACCACAGATACGCAGTATTTT
>15|NA|NA|TRBV19|TRBJ2-3
CASRRRADATDTQYF
TGTGCCAGTAGACGGCGGGCGGACGCTACAGATACGCAGTATTTT
>15|few|NA|TRBV5-1|TRBJ1-1
CASSFQSGRNTEAFF
TGCGCCAGCAGCTTTCAATCCGGGAGGAACACTGAAGCTTTCTTT
>15|NA|NA|TRBV10-3|TRBJ2-2
CAISEPGLGTGELFF
TGTGCCATCAGTGAACCAGGTTTGGGCACCGGGGAGCTGTTTTTT
>14|few|TRBD2|TRBV19|TRBJ2-3
CASSIVAGGRTQYF
TGTGCCAGTAGTATTGTAGCGGGAGGTCGTACGCAGTATTTT
>16|NA|TRBD1|TRBV7-9|TRBJ2-1
CASSPRDRGRINEQFF
TGTGCCAGCAGCCCCCGGGACAGGGGAAGAATAAATGAGCAGTTCTTC
>14|NA|TRBD1|TRBV5-1|TRBJ1-3
CASSLPGQEDTIYF
TGCGCCAGCAGCTTGCCGGGACAGGAGGACACCATATATTTT
>17|NA|TRBD2|TRBV7-9|TRBJ2-2
CASSHLAGGGNTGELFF
TGTGCCAGCAGCCACCTAGCGGGAGGCGGGAACACCGGGGAGCTGTTTTTT
>13|once|NA|TRBV5-8|TRBJ1-1
CASSSTRNTEAFF
TGTGCCAGCAGCTCGACACGCAACACTGAAGCTTTCTTT
>17|NA|TRBD2|TRBV4-2|TRBJ2-2
CASSQDFLAENTGELFF
TGTGCCAGCAGCCAAGACTTCCTAGCGGAGAACACCGGGGAGCTGTTTTTT
>16|NA|TRBD2|TRBV2|TRBJ2-5
CASNPLAGVSGETQYF
TGTGCCAGCAATCCTCTAGCGGGGGTTTCGGGGGAGACCCAGTACTTC
>13|NA|NA|TRBV6-5|TRBJ1-1
CASRGHLNTEAFF
TGTGCCAGCAGGGGACACCTGAACACTGAAGCTTTCTTT
>17|NA|TRBD2|TRBV18|TRBJ2-3
CASSPVNVLAGSDTQYF
TGTGCCAGCTCACCCGTTAACGTGCTAGCGGGATCAGATACGCAGTATTTT
>13|NA|NA|TRBV30|TRBJ2-5
CAWSVYVQETQYF
TGTGCCTGGAGTGTCTACGTCCAAGAGACCCAGTACTTC
>15|NA|TRBD2|TRBV9|TRBJ2-1
CASSVAGGEYNEQFF
TGTGCCAGCAGCGTGGCCGGGGGGGAGTACAATGAGCAGTTCTTC
>15|NA|TRBD2|TRBV19|TRBJ2-1
CASSELAGALNEQFF
TGTGCCAGTAGTGAACTAGCGGGGGCACTCAATGAGCAGTTCTTC
>13|once|TRBD1|TRBV19|TRBJ2-7
CASSSGQVHEQYF
TGTGCCAGTAGTTCTGGACAGGTCCACGAGCAGTACTTC
>14|NA|NA|TRBV19|TRBJ1-1
CASRIQGGGAEAFF
TGTGCCAGTAGGATCCAGGGAGGCGGGGCTGAAGCTTTCTTT
>14|NA|NA|TRBV6-1|TRBJ1-5
CASSGQAENQPQHF
TGTGCCAGCAGTGGACAGGCGGAGAATCAGCCCCAGCATTTT
>14|NA|NA|TRBV29-1|TRBJ1-1
CSVGSRGWSTEAFF
TGCAGCGTTGGGAGCAGGGGATGGAGCACTGAAGCTTTCTTT
>15|NA|NA|TRBV2|TRBJ2-5
CASSLGGADSETQYF
TGTGCCAGCAGTCTTGGAGGAGCGGATTCAGAGACCCAGTACTTC
>13|NA|TRBD1|TRBV6-1|TRBJ1-1
CASSLDRDTEAFF
TGTGCCAGCAGTTTGGACAGGGACACTGAAGCTTTCTTT
>13|NA|TRBD1|TRBV5-1|TRBJ2-7
CASSFQDRAEQYF
TGCGCCAGCAGCTTTCAGGACAGGGCCGAGCAGTACTTC
>16|NA|TRBD2|TRBV6-6|TRBJ2-7
CASSYHRTSGDYEQYF
TGTGCCAGCAGTTACCACAGGACTAGCGGGGACTACGAGCAGTACTTC
>14|NA|TRBD2|TRBV10-2|TRBJ2-1
CASRASGRSNEQFF
TGCGCCAGTAGGGCTAGCGGGAGGAGTAATGAGCAGTTCTTC
>14|few|NA|TRBV9|TRBJ2-2
CASSEGSGTGELFF
TGTGCCAGCAGCGAAGGATCCGGGACCGGGGAGCTGTTTTTT
>15|once|TRBD2|TRBV9|TRBJ2-2
CASSLSGANTGELFF
TGTGCCAGCAGCCTTAGCGGGGCGAACACCGGGGAGCTGTTTTTT
>15|NA|NA|TRBV19|TRBJ1-1
CASSPGTLMNTEAFF
TGTGCCAGTAGTCCAGGGACACTGATGAACACTGAAGCTTTCTTT
>21|NA|TRBD2|TRBV6-1|TRBJ2-1
CASSEAGWGLGLAGIYNEQFF
TGTGCCAGCAGTGAAGCTGGATGGGGATTGGGACTAGCGGGGATTTACAATGAGCAGTTCTTC
>17|NA|TRBD1|TRBV7-9|TRBJ2-1
CASRTGTGKGAYNEQFF
TGTGCCAGCAGGACCGGGACAGGGAAAGGGGCCTACAATGAGCAGTTCTTC
>15|NA|TRBD1|TRBV5-1|TRBJ2-1
CASSFGQGSHNEQFF
TGCGCCAGCAGCTTCGGACAGGGGAGTCACAATGAGCAGTTCTTC
>15|NA|NA|TRBV7-9|TRBJ1-5
CASSFGAGWDQPQHF
TGTGCCAGCAGCTTTGGCGCCGGGTGGGATCAGCCCCAGCATTTT
>16|NA|NA|TRBV15|TRBJ1-6
CATSRVAGADNSPLHF
TGTGCCACCAGCAGAGTGGCGGGGGCTGATAATTCACCCCTCCACTTT
>15|NA|TRBD1|TRBV5-1|TRBJ1-6
CASSSGQGYNSPLHF
TGCGCCAGCAGCTCTGGACAGGGATACAATTCACCCCTCCACTTT
>13|NA|NA|TRBV15|TRBJ1-4
CATKGRNNEKLFF
TGTGCCACCAAAGGGAGAAATAATGAAAAACTGTTTTTT
>16|once|TRBD1|TRBV10-1|TRBJ1-3
CASSEGTANSGNTIYF
TGCGCCAGCAGTGAGGGGACAGCTAACTCTGGAAACACTATATATTTT
>15|few|NA|TRBV6-1|TRBJ1-5
CASSPGVLGNQPQHF
TGTGCCAGCAGCCCAGGGGTTTTGGGCAATCAGCCCCAGCATTTT
>17|NA|TRBD2|TRBV7-2|TRBJ2-2
CASSLTSGGAGTGELFF
TGTGCCAGCAGCTTAACTAGCGGGGGGGCTGGGACCGGGGAGCTGTTTTTT
>14|NA|NA|TRBV5-1|TRBJ2-5
CASSLGGVQETQYF
TGCGCCAGCAGCTTGGGGGGGGTGCAAGAGACCCAGTACTTC
>15|NA|NA|TRBV2|TRBJ2-2
CASSLDSMVAGELFF
TGTGCCAGCAGTTTGGACAGTATGGTGGCCGGGGAGCTGTTTTTT